This T cell receptor beta chain originates from a study of blood T cell repertoires in COVID-19. In the study overall: COVID-19 samples, acute and convalescent, were from the United States, Italy and Spain.

Germline V gene lookup returns CDR1 LGHDT and CDR2 YNNKEL (reference sequence). V was clipped by 0 bases and J by 6 bases, with 15 bases between them. This CDR3 spans 16 amino acids. TCRdb's table, derived via immunoSEQ multiplex PCR, lists solely in-frame clones and lacks some. This table holds about 260,000 clones, approximately 86% found once. The V gene is TRBV3-1 (or the pseudogene TRBV3-2), the J gene TRBJ2-1; weak D call: TRBD2 (7 bases). This clonotype was obtained from a man aged 25 to 40 with active or convalescent COVID-19. Specimen: peripheral blood. CDR3 protein: CASSQESWGGLNEQFF. DNA of the CDR3: TGTGCCAGCAGCCAAGAGTCGTGGGGGGGCCTCAATGAGCAGTTCTTC.